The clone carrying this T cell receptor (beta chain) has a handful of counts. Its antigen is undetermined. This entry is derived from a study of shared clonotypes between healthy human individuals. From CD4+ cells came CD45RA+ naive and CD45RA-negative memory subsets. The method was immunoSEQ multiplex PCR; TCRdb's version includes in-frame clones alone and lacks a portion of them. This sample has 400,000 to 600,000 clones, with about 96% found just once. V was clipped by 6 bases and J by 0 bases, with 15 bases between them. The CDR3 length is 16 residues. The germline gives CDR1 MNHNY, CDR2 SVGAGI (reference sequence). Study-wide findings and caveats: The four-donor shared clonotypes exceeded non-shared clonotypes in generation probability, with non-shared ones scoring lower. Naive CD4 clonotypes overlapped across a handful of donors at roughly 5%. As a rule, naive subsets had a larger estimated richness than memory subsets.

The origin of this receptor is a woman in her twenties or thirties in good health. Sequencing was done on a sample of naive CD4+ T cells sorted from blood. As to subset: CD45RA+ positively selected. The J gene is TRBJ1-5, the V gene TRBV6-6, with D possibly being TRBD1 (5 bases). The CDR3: CASSRPQGYSNQPQHF. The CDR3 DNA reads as TGTGCCAGCAGCCGACCCCAGGGATATAGCAATCAGCCCCAGCATTTT.